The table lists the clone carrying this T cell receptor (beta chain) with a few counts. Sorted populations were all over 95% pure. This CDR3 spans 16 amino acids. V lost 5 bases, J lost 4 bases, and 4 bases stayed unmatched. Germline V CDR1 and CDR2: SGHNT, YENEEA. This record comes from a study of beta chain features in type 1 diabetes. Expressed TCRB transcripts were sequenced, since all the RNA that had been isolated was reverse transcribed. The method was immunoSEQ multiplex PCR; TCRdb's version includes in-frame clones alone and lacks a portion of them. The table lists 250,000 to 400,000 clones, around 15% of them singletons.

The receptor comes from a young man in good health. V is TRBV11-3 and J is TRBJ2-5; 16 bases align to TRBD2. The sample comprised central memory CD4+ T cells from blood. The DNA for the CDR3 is TGTGCCAGCAGCAAGGGACTAGCGGGAGGGCCAGAGACCCAGTACTTC. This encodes CASSKGLAGGPETQYF. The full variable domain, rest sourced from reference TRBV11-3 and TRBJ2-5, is EAGVVQSPRYKIIEKKQPVAFWCNPISGHNTLYWYLQNLGQGPELLIRYENEEAVDDSQLPKDRFSAERLKGVDSTLKIQPAELGDSAVYLCASSKGLAGGPETQYFGPGTRLLVL.